The next 30 T cell receptor beta chains were all read from a single sample in a study of CD8+CD57+ T cells in acquired aplastic anemia. The study profiled TCR beta VDJ and CDR3 using genomic DNA as template. TCRdb independently ran MiXCR on the reads; one entry per CDR3 protein. Of about 200,000 distinct CDR3 sequences in the sample, roughly 50% were seen once. For sequencing, patients were chosen who had shown expansion of CD8+CD57+ cells by flow cytometry. The sample consisted of sorted CD4+, CD8+, or CD8+CD57+ T cells (not recorded which) from PBMCs. The receptors originated from a human donor with aplastic anemia.

The rearrangement links TRBV6-1 to TRBJ2-4; D remains unclear. This CDR3 has 16 residues. Germline CDR1 and CDR2: MNHNS and SASEGT. The germline V and J ends were trimmed by 1 base and 0 bases, with 10 bases remaining between them. Here the CDR3 reads CASSEGQALAKNIQYF. Written as DNA, the CDR3 is TGTGCCAGCAGTGAAGGGCAGGCCCTAGCCAAAAACATTCAGTACTTC.

The chain is built from TRBV7-3 and TRBJ1-6; 9 bases match TRBD1. Germline values: CDR1 SGHTA, CDR2 FQGTGA. The length of the CDR3 is 15 residues. Germline trimming cut 2 bases from V and 7 bases from J; bases unmatched to any gene: 3. CDR3 bases: TGTGCCAGCAGCTTAGGGGACAGGGAGAATTCACCCCTCCACTTT. It translates to CASSLGDRENSPLHF.

V usage is TRBV15 and J usage is TRBJ2-5, with TRBD1 as a possible D gene (6 bases). This CDR3 is 15 amino acids long. Germline loops: CDR1 LNHNV, CDR2 YYDKDF (reference sequence). The V gene lost 5 bases and the J gene lost 4 bases, with 17 bases spanning the gap. The CDR3 here is CATSGPGTRGETQYF. The CDR3 DNA is TGTGCCACCAGCGGACCCGGGACAAGGGGAGAGACCCAGTACTTC.

This clonotype has a count of ten or more. This rearrangement joins TRBV6-5 to TRBJ1-6; 7 nucleotides align to TRBD1. CDR3 length: 18 amino acids. Trimming removed 0 bases from V and 0 bases from J; junction bases left unmatched: 5. The germline gives CDR1 MNHEY, CDR2 SVGAGI. Here the CDR3 DNA reads TGTGCCAGCAGTTACTCGATTCCAGGGGGCTCCTATAATTCACCCCTCCACTTT. Translating it yields CASSYSIPGGSYNSPLHF.

Of note for this clonotype: As the CDR3 is not closed by the conserved phenylalanine or tryptophan, this likely results from a read error. No DNA is shown, since the ends of the CDR3 on it are uncertain; the CDR3 is the one TCRdb lists. The chain links TRBV10-3 to TRBJ1-4. From its first to its last residue, the CDR3 has 8 amino acids. Germline V lookup: CDR1 ENHRY, CDR2 SYGVKD. CDR3 sequence reads: CAISETGV.

The chain employs TRBV9 and TRBJ2-7; 8 bases are shared with TRBD2. Looked up from germline, CDR1 is SGDLS and CDR2 is YYNGEE. The CDR3 is 14 amino acids. Losses at the gene ends were 4 bases for V and 2 bases for J; bases not matched to a gene: 5. For the CDR3, the DNA is TGTGCCAGCAGCTTACCCGGGGGGGCCTACGAGCAGTACTTC. It is translated as CASSLPGGAYEQYF.

The V call is TRBV15, the J call TRBJ2-7, with TRBD1 matching 7 bases. Germline trimming cut 9 bases from V and 4 bases from J; bases unmatched to any gene: 9. The CDR3 runs 13 residues. CDR1 is LNHNV, CDR2 YYDKDF, per germline (reference sequence). DNA of the CDR3: TGTGCCACTTCGGACGGGACAGATTACGAGCAGTACTTC. This sequence encodes CATSDGTDYEQYF.

The genes are TRBV19 and TRBJ1-1; D gene ambiguous. Trimming took off 6 bases at V and 7 bases at J, with 12 bases between the two ends. Per germline, CDR1 LNHDA and CDR2 SQIVND (reference sequence). The CDR3 loop spans 12 amino acids. CDR3 coding DNA: TGTGCCAGTAGCCGTGGCTCAAATGAAGCTTTCTTT. Translating gives CASSRGSNEAFF.

The chain recombines TRBV4-1 with TRBJ1-5, with 8 bases aligning to TRBD1. The CDR3 is 15 amino acids. V dropped 0 bases and J dropped 5; count of bases not matched to a gene: 3. Germline V gives CDR1 MGHRA, CDR2 YSYEKL. The chain's CDR3 is CASSQEDRAYQPQHF. CDR3 sequence (DNA): TGCGCCAGCAGCCAAGAGGACAGGGCTTATCAGCCCCAGCATTTT.

Points on this clonotype: A read error is likely, as this CDR3 ends without the conserved phenylalanine or tryptophan. The chain is built from TRBV2 and TRBJ2-3, with 14 bases identical to TRBD2. V was clipped by 6 bases and J by 6 bases; unmatched bases: 11. The CDR3 consists of 17 residues. Germline values: CDR1 SNHLY, CDR2 FYNNEI. The CDR3 DNA is TGTGCCAGCAGCTCAGGACTAGCGGGAGGAACCGCCGATACGCAGTATTTG. This sequence encodes CASSSGLAGGTADTQYL.

This clonotype was picked up many times. The chain has TRBV5-8 and TRBJ2-2; D is unclear. The germline V gene has CDR1 SGHTS and CDR2 YDEGEE. The CDR3 runs 14 residues. V was trimmed by 3 bases and J by 3 bases, leaving 9 bases between them. CDR3 DNA: TGTGCCAGCAGCTGGACCCGAGACACCGGGGAGCTGTTTTTT. Its protein product is CASSWTRDTGELFF. Looking up the rest from reference TRBV5-8 and TRBJ2-2 gives the full variable domain: EAGVTQSPTHLIKTRGQQATLRCSPISGHTSVYWYQQALGLGLQFLLWYDEGEERNRGNFPPRFSGRQFPNYSSELNVNALELEDSALYLCASSWTRDTGELFFGEGSRLTVL.

This chain uses TRBV9 with TRBJ2-5; possibly TRBD2 for D (6 bases). The germline V gene has CDR1 SGDLS and CDR2 YYNGEE. Trimming removed 0 bases from V and 5 bases from J, with 14 bases in between. The CDR3 loop spans 15 amino acids. The chain's CDR3 is CASSVAPQAGETQYF. The CDR3 DNA is TGTGCCAGCAGCGTAGCACCGCAGGCGGGGGAGACCCAGTACTTC.

This clonotype was picked up many times. The chain carries TRBV4-1 and TRBJ2-7, with TRBD1 matching 7 bases. The germline V gene has CDR1 MGHRA and CDR2 YSYEKL. This CDR3 contains 16 residues. Germline trimming cut 5 bases from V and 4 bases from J; bases unmatched to any gene: 14. This chain's CDR3 is CASSSFTGTEFYEQYF. Here the CDR3 DNA reads TGCGCCAGCAGCTCCTTCACCGGGACAGAGTTTTACGAGCAGTACTTC.

V is TRBV25-1 and J is TRBJ2-3; possible D gene TRBD2, 5 bases. From germline, CDR1 is MGHDK and CDR2 SYGVNS. V lost 3 bases and J 2 bases, leaving 9 bases between the germline ends. The CDR3 is 14 amino acids. The CDR3 loop is CASSDSGYTDTQYF. The CDR3, as DNA: TGTGCCAGCAGTGACAGCGGTTACACAGATACGCAGTATTTT.

The genes are TRBV4-3 and TRBJ2-3; 7 positions match TRBD2. Per the germline V gene, CDR1 is LGHNA and CDR2 is YSLEER. The CDR3 totals 15 residues. Losses at the gene ends were 0 bases for V and 6 bases for J; bases not matched to a gene: 6. The CDR3 loop is CASSQDKTSWDTQYF. In DNA, the CDR3 is TGCGCCAGCAGCCAAGATAAGACTAGCTGGGATACGCAGTATTTT.

This clonotype came up a few times. This sequence joins TRBV5-1 and TRBJ2-5; weak D call: TRBD2 (6 bases). Germline CDR1 SGHRS, CDR2 YFSETQ. Trimming pared 0 bases from V and 4 bases from J, leaving 13 bases between. There are 15 residues in the CDR3. The CDR3 loop reads CASSLAGDLGETQYF. Here the CDR3 DNA reads TGCGCCAGCAGCTTGGCGGGGGATTTGGGAGAGACCCAGTACTTC.

The V call is TRBV5-1, the J call TRBJ1-5, with TRBD1 matching over 9 bases. Germline V CDR1 and CDR2: SGHRS, YFSETQ. CDR3 size: 17 residues. V lost 4 bases, J lost 7 bases, and 15 bases stayed unmatched. CDR3 nucleotides: TGCGCCAGCAGCCAGTACGGGACAGGGAATACGCGGCAGCCCCAGCATTTT. Translation: CASSQYGTGNTRQPQHF.

V is TRBV20-1 and J is TRBJ2-1; 10 nucleotides agree with TRBD2. CDR1 and CDR2 (germline): DFQATT, SNEGSKA (reference sequence). The ends lost 1 base at V and 8 bases at J; junction bases unmatched: 11. The CDR3 covers 16 residues. The CDR3 nucleotides read TGCAGTGCTAGAGCCCGGAGCGGGGGGGCCGGGCATGAGCAGTTCTTC. Translated, it gives CSARARSGGAGHEQFF.

Turning to this clonotype: The junction departs from germline at one end; a sequencing error may be responsible. This chain joins TRBV6-1 and TRBJ2-7, with 9 bases fitting TRBD1. The CDR3 totals 15 residues. CDR1 is MNHNS and CDR2 is SASEGT in the germline V gene. The CDR3 loop reads CAISARDRVTYEQYF. Written as DNA, the CDR3 is TGTGCCATCAGTGCCCGGGACAGGGTGACCTACGAGCAGTACTTC.

For the CDR3, the DNA is TGTGCCACCAGTGAGGGGGTTCGGGAGACCCAGTACTTC. It encodes CATSEGVRETQYF. V is TRBV24-1 and J is TRBJ2-5; D may correspond to TRBD1 or TRBD2 (5 bases each). Germline lookup yields CDR1 KGHDR and CDR2 SFDVKD. V was trimmed by 4 bases and J by 5 bases, leaving 10 bases between them. There are 13 residues in the CDR3.

This clonotype was found many times. J is TRBJ1-4 and V is TRBV19, with 8 bases lining up with TRBD1. The CDR3 is made up of 16 amino acids. Trimming removed 6 bases from V and 7 bases from J; junction bases left unmatched: 13. The germline V gene encodes CDR1 LNHDA and CDR2 SQIVND (reference sequence). The CDR3 bases are TGTGCCAGTAGCCCTTTACCGGGACAGGTAATTGAAAAACTGTTTTTT. This encodes CASSPLPGQVIEKLFF.

Notes on this clonotype: An end of the junction does not agree with germline; a read error may underlie this. The CDR3 sequence: CASSVGGSSTGTQYF. Here the CDR3 DNA reads TGCGCCAGCAGTGTCGGGGGATCTAGCACAGGTACGCAGTATTTT. This rearrangement joins TRBV10-2 to TRBJ2-3; TRBD2 is a possible D gene (6 bases). The CDR3 is made up of 15 amino acids. CDR1 WSHSY and CDR2 SAAADI come from the germline V gene.

Comments on this clonotype: An end of the junction differs from the germline gene, which may be a read error. V gene TRBV2 combines with J gene TRBJ1-2, with 11 bases aligning to TRBD1. Germline V gene sequence: CDR1 SNHLY, CDR2 FYNNEI. The CDR3 has 17 amino acids. The CDR3 nucleotides are TGTGCCACCAGTGATAGGGACAGGGGGACCCCCCTCTATGGCTACACCTTC. Its translation is CATSDRDRGTPLYGYTF.

This clonotype has more than one count but fewer than ten. The V gene is TRBV25-1, the J gene TRBJ1-2; perhaps TRBD1 as D (5 bases). This CDR3 contains 16 residues. Deletions cut 1 base from V and 2 bases from J, with 14 bases between. Germline CDR1 reads MGHDK; CDR2 reads SYGVNS. CDR3: CASSESPGRMNYGYTF. CDR3 DNA: TGTGCCAGCAGTGAATCCCCGGGGCGAATGAACTATGGCTACACCTTC.

About this clonotype: Given a much more abundant clone one base away, this may be a read error. The chain carries TRBV20-1 and TRBJ1-5; D unresolved. The CDR3 is 14 amino acids. Germline V gene sequence: CDR1 DFQATT, CDR2 SNEGSKA (reference sequence). CDR3 amino acids: CGAVRTFGDQPQHF. As DNA, the CDR3 is TGCGGTGCCGTCAGAACTTTTGGCGATCAGCCCCAGCATTTT.

The CDR3 here is CASSGALTSTGYTF. The CDR3, as DNA: TGTGCCAGCAGTGGGGCGCTAACCTCTACGGGCTACACCTTC. The chain couples TRBV2 to TRBJ1-2; D is ambiguous. CDR1 and CDR2 (germline): SNHLY, FYNNEI. The CDR3 is 14 amino acids. V was clipped by 4 bases and J by 8 bases, with 17 bases between them.

This chain uses TRBV10-3 with TRBJ2-3; D is ambiguous. Deletions cut 3 bases from V and 3 bases from J, with 4 bases between. CDR3 size: 12 residues. From germline, CDR1 is ENHRY and CDR2 SYGVKD. The CDR3 DNA reads as TGTGCCATCAGTGAAGTTACAGATACGCAGTATTTT. Amino acids: CAISEVTDTQYF.

The chain couples TRBV20-1 to TRBJ1-1, with 10 positions matching TRBD1. There are 15 residues in the CDR3. Germline-derived CDR1 and CDR2 are DFQATT and SNEGSKA (reference sequence). V was pared by 6 bases and J by 1 base, with 8 bases of the junction left unmatched. CDR3 region: CSATDRGTSNTEAFF. The CDR3 coding sequence is TGCAGTGCCACGGACAGGGGGACTTCGAACACTGAAGCTTTCTTT.

Ten or more counts support this clonotype. One end of the junction varies from germline; a read error may be responsible. The rearrangement joins TRBV19 to TRBJ1-2; D is perhaps TRBD1 (6 bases). CDR3 size: 14 residues. Germline values: CDR1 LNHDA, CDR2 SQIVND (reference sequence). Written as DNA, the CDR3 is TGTGCCAGTGGTATAGCGGCAGGGGAATATGGCTACACCTTC. Protein sequence: CASGIAAGEYGYTF.

There are many counts of this clonotype. One junction end disagrees with the germline gene, perhaps due to a read error. The CDR3 DNA reads as TGTGCTAGCAGCCCCGGGGGGGCCGGCACCGGGGAGCTGTTTTTT. This translates into CASSPGGAGTGELFF. The chain has TRBV7-7 and TRBJ2-2; 8 nucleotides align to TRBD2. Per germline, CDR1 SSHAT and CDR2 FNYEAQ (reference sequence). The CDR3 has 15 residues.